Presented here are 5 T cell receptor beta chains from one specimen sequenced in a study of identical twins. MiXCR was run by TCRdb on the 5' RACE reads, yielding one entry per CDR3 protein. The repertoire holds roughly 500,000 distinct CDR3 sequences, around 20% seen once, with 0.75% to 0.95% in the top ten. This sample also belongs to another study, concerning T cells expressing NK-cell markers.

Sequences were obtained from CD4+ T cells sorted from blood. The receptor source for this set is a woman younger than 35 in good health.

This clonotype was counted a few times. V gene TRBV7-9 combines with J gene TRBJ1-2; 9 bases map to TRBD1. The J segment lost 4 bases and the V segment lost 1 base, leaving 4 bases of the junction unmatched. The germline CDR1 and CDR2 sequences are SEHNR and FQNEAQ (reference sequence). This CDR3 has 15 amino acids. CDR3 coding DNA: TGTGCCAGCAGCTTAGGGGACAGGGATGGCTATGGCTACACCTTC. This sequence encodes CASSLGDRDGYGYTF.

This clonotype came up a few times. The chain combines TRBV11-2 with TRBJ2-1, with 7 bases matching TRBD2. V was pared by 5 bases and J by 2 bases, with 15 bases of the junction left unmatched. The CDR3 spans 18 residues. Germline V gene data show CDR1 as SGHAT and CDR2 as FQNNGV. CDR3 DNA sequence: TGTGCCAGCAGCCATCCTCAAAACCGGGGAGGGCCCTACAATGAGCAGTTCTTC. It is translated as CASSHPQNRGGPYNEQFF.

This rearrangement joins TRBV11-3 to TRBJ1-2, with 7 bases lining up with TRBD1. Per the germline V gene, CDR1 is SGHNT and CDR2 is YENEEA. The ends lost 8 bases at V and 1 base at J; junction bases unmatched: 16. CDR3 size: 17 residues. The CDR3 spells CASALRTGLQFNYGYTF. In DNA, the CDR3 is TGTGCCAGCGCCTTGCGGACAGGCCTCCAGTTTAACTATGGCTACACCTTC.

This clonotype showed up just a few times. The chain carries TRBV10-3 and TRBJ1-1; D uncertain. Trimming took 0 bases from V and 1 from J, leaving 6 bases between them. The CDR3 is 14 residues long. CDR1 is ENHRY, CDR2 SYGVKD, per germline. This chain's CDR3 is CAISESLGNTEAFF. Written as DNA, the CDR3 is TGTGCCATCAGTGAGTCTCTGGGGAACACTGAAGCTTTCTTT.

This rearrangement joins TRBV20-1 to TRBJ2-7; 8 nucleotides line up with TRBD1. V was clipped by 6 bases and J by 2 bases; unmatched bases: 3. This CDR3 is 12 amino acids long. Germline CDR1 reads DFQATT; CDR2 reads SNEGSKA (reference sequence). The DNA for the CDR3 is TGCAGTGCCAGGGGGCTGACCTACGAGCAGTACTTC. It translates to CSARGLTYEQYF.